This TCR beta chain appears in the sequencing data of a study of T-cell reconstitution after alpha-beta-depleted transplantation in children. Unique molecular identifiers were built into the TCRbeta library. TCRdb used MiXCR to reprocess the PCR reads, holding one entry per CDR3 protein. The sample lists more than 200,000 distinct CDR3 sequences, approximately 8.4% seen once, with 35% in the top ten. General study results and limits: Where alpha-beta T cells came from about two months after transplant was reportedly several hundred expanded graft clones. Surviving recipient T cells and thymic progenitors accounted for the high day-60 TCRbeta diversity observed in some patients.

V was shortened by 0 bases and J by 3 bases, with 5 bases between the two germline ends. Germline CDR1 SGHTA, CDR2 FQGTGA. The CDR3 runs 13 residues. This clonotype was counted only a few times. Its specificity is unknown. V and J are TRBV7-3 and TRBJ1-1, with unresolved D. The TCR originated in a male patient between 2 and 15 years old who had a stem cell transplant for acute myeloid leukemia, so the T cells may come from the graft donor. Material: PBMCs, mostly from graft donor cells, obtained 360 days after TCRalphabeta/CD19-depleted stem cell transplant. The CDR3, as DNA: TGTGCCAGCAGCTTAACCCGGGACACTGAAGCTTTCTTT. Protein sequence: CASSLTRDTEAFF.